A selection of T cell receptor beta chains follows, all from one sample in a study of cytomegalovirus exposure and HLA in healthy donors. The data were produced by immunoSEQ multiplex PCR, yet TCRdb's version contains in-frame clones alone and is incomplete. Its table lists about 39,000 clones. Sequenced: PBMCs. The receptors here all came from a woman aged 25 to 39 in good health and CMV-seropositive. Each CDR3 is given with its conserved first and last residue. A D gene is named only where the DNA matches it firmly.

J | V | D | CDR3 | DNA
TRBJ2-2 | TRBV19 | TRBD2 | CASSYLAAGELFF | TGTGCCAGTAGTTACCTAGCGGCCGGGGAGCTGTTTTTT
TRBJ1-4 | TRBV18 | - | CASSPLSGSATNEKLFF | TGTGCCAGCTCACCACTCTCGGGGTCGGCTACTAATGAAAAACTGTTTTTT
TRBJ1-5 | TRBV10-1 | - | CASSESAGSNQPQHF | TGCGCCAGCAGTGAGTCGGCGGGAAGCAATCAGCCCCAGCATTTT
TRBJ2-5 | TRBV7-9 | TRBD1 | CASSSSVTGGKETQYF | TGTGCCAGCAGCTCAAGTGTCACAGGGGGTAAAGAGACCCAGTACTTC
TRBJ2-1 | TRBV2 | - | CATVVGEQFF | TGTGCCACCGTAGTTGGTGAGCAGTTCTTC
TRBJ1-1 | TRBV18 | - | CASSVGAGSAEAFF | TGTGCCAGCTCAGTTGGGGCCGGGAGCGCTGAAGCTTTCTTT
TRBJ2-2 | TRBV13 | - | CASSLQNSGELFF | TGTGCCAGCAGCTTACAGAATTCCGGGGAGCTGTTTTTT
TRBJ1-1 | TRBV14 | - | CASSQAQGWAEAFF | TGTGCCAGCAGCCAAGCCCAGGGTTGGGCTGAAGCTTTCTTT
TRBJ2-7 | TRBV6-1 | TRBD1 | CASSEQGQPYEQYF | TGTGCCAGCAGTGAACAGGGACAGCCCTACGAGCAGTACTTC
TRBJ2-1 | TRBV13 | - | CASSLVVAGEQFF | TGTGCCAGCAGCTTAGTTGTGGCAGGTGAGCAGTTCTTC
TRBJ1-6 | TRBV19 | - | CASSIITAGNSPLHF | TGTGCCAGTAGTATCATCACCGCGGGGAATTCACCCCTCCACTTT
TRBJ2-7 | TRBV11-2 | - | CASSIGSGQDYEQYF | TGTGCCAGCAGCATAGGATCGGGTCAAGACTACGAGCAGTACTTC
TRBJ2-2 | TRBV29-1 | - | CSGRGSGELFF | TGCAGCGGTAGGGGGTCCGGGGAGCTGTTTTTT
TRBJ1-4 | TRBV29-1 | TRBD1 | CSGGQGGEEKLFF | TGCAGCGGGGGACAGGGAGGAGAGGAAAAACTGTTTTTT
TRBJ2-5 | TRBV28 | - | CAASGQETQYF | TGTGCCGCCTCCGGTCAAGAGACCCAGTACTTC
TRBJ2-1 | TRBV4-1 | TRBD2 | CASSQAFLAVIYNEQFF | TGCGCCAGCAGCCAAGCCTTTCTAGCGGTAATCTACAATGAGCAGTTCTTC
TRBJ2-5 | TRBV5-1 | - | CASSLGVQETQYF | TGCGCCAGCAGCTTGGGAGTTCAAGAGACCCAGTACTTC
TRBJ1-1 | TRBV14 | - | CASSHRGPDRSAFF | TGTGCCAGCAGCCACAGGGGACCGGACAGATCGGCTTTCTTT
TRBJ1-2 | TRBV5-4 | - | CASSRQSAPLGGYTF | TGTGCCAGCAGCCGACAGTCTGCTCCCTTGGGCGGCTACACCTTC
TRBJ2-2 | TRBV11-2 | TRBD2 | CASSLDQRGGIGELFF | TGTGCCAGCAGCTTAGATCAGCGGGGGGGGATCGGGGAGCTGTTTTTT
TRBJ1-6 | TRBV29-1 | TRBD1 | CSVGTGSNSPLHF | TGCAGCGTGGGGACAGGGAGCAATTCACCCCTCCACTTT
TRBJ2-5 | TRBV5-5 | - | CASSLGQGGTQYF | TGTGCCAGCAGCTTGGGGCAGGGGGGGACCCAGTACTTC